This T cell receptor (beta chain) was profiled in a study of T cells after yellow fever vaccination. Study-wide findings and caveats: Re-detected after boosting: most primary clones, about 96% of CD4 and less than 90% of CD8.

Using its own MiXCR run on the 5' RACE reads, TCRdb lists one record per CDR3 protein. The table includes around 350,000 distinct CDR3 sequences, around a tenth detected once. In this sample, this clonotype turned up a few times. Its antigen is not identified. This CDR3 region has 15 residues. CDR1 and CDR2 (germline): LGHNA, YSLEER. V was clipped by 0 bases and J by 5 bases; unmatched bases: 7. The chain combines TRBV4-3 with TRBJ2-7, with TRBD1 identical over 7 bases. Sequencing used PBMCs, obtained on the day of the first yellow fever vaccination. This clonotype originated in a man between 18 and 29 years old who received the YFV17D yellow fever vaccine. The CDR3: CASSQEVTTGDEQYF. In DNA form, the CDR3 reads TGCGCCAGCAGCCAAGAAGTTACTACAGGGGACGAGCAGTACTTC.